Ten or more counts support the clone carrying this T cell receptor beta chain. Its specificity is not known. This entry is derived from a study of T cells in Graves' hyperthyroidism and ophthalmopathy. Trimming at V came to 6 bases and at J to 0 bases, leaving 9 bases not matched to a gene. The CDR3 contains 17 residues. The germline gives CDR1 SNHLY, CDR2 FYNNEI. Active moderate-to-severe ophthalmopathy, Clinical Activity Score at least 3, NOSPECS at least 4, under 3 months' duration. Researchers barred patients who had uncontrolled infection, other autoimmune disease, pregnancy or lactation. Amplified TCR beta CDR3 regions came from RNA transcripts. First-round RT-PCR of the TCR CDR3 relied on the HTBI primer set. TCRdb ran MiXCR on the multiplex PCR reads and lists one entry per CDR3 protein. Of about 300,000 distinct CDR3 sequences in the sample, roughly 19% were seen once. Study findings and constraints: Using 13 V-J features, a model discriminated ophthalmopathy from stable hyperthyroidism.

The source of this sequence is a man aged 45-60 years with Graves' ophthalmopathy. The chain employs TRBV2 and TRBJ2-4; 9 bases fit TRBD2. The material sequenced was blood. In DNA, the CDR3 is TGTGCCAGCAGCACCTTAGCGGGAGACTTAGCCAAAAACATTCAGTACTTC. Residues: CASSTLAGDLAKNIQYF.